This T cell receptor beta chain was recovered during a study of T cell repertoires in cytomegalovirus infection. Study information: CMV infection plus the matching HLA type was flagged by public TCR beta signatures. General study points: CMV carriers with the relevant HLA were identified by cumulative public TCR beta family frequency.

One entry per CDR3 protein results from TCRdb running MiXCR on the reads. The sample lists about 600,000 distinct CDR3 sequences; roughly 24% were seen once. CDR3 length: 15 residues. Germline assignment: CDR1 DFQATT and CDR2 SNEGSKA (reference sequence). Trimming shortened V by 4 bases and J by 0 bases, and 13 bases separated the two germline ends. With respect to this clonotype: Its cognate antigen is unknown.

This TCR came from a human donor in good health (CMV status not recorded). Some clones in this sample may be carry-over from other donors' samples. Sequences were obtained from CD8+ T cells from PBMCs. This sequence joins TRBV20-1 and TRBJ2-1; D call uncertain. Here the CDR3 reads CSAKRTRSSYNEQFF. The CDR3 region has the DNA TGCAGTGCTAAAAGGACCAGGAGCTCCTACAATGAGCAGTTCTTC.